These T cell receptor beta chains were read from a single sample in a study of identical twins. TCRdb recomputed calls from the 5' RACE reads with MiXCR, one row per CDR3 protein. The table shows hundreds of thousands of distinct CDR3 sequences, with around 10% occurring only once. The sequenced sample consisted of memory (CD45RO+) T cells sorted from blood. The receptors here all came from a woman younger than 30 in good health. The CDR3 runs from the conserved cysteine through the conserved F or W. Each record gives: V gene, clone size, D gene, J gene, CDR3 DNA, CDR3 protein. A D gene is named only where the DNA matches it firmly. Where a row states a size, it is once, few, many or the class of an expanded clone; other rows omit it.

v_gene: TRBV20-1; abundance: NA; d_gene: TRBD2; j_gene: TRBJ2-1; CDR3nt: TGCAGTGCTAGAGGTCTAGCGGACGTTTGGTACAATGAGCAGTTCTTC; CDR3aa: CSARGLADVWYNEQFF
v_gene: TRBV5-1; abundance: NA; d_gene: TRBD2; j_gene: TRBJ2-1; CDR3nt: TGCGCCAGCAGGAAAACTAGCGACTACAATGAGCAGTTCTTC; CDR3aa: CASRKTSDYNEQFF
v_gene: TRBV7-2; abundance: NA; d_gene: NA; j_gene: TRBJ1-2; CDR3nt: TGTGCCAGCAGCTTAGCAGGTGCGGCCCGGAATGGCTACACCTTC; CDR3aa: CASSLAGAARNGYTF
v_gene: TRBV11-2; abundance: NA; d_gene: NA; j_gene: TRBJ2-2; CDR3nt: TGTGCCAGCAGCTTAGTTGCGCCAGAAACCGGGGAGCTGTTTTTT; CDR3aa: CASSLVAPETGELFF
v_gene: TRBV6-5; abundance: few; d_gene: TRBD2; j_gene: TRBJ2-3; CDR3nt: TGTGCCAGCAGTTACTCTAGCGGGGGGCGGGCAGATACGCAGTATTTT; CDR3aa: CASSYSSGGRADTQYF
v_gene: TRBV4-3; abundance: few; d_gene: NA; j_gene: TRBJ2-3; CDR3nt: TGCGCCAGCAGCCAAGACGTAGGTGCAGATACGCAGTATTTT; CDR3aa: CASSQDVGADTQYF
v_gene: TRBV5-1; abundance: many; d_gene: NA; j_gene: TRBJ2-2; CDR3nt: TGCGCCAGCAGCTTGGTTAGCCTTAACACCGGGGAGCTGTTTTTT; CDR3aa: CASSLVSLNTGELFF
v_gene: TRBV6-1; abundance: NA; d_gene: NA; j_gene: TRBJ1-6; CDR3nt: TGTGCCAGCAGCGGACAGTTAGATAATTCACCCCTCCACTTT; CDR3aa: CASSGQLDNSPLHF
v_gene: TRBV5-6; abundance: NA; d_gene: NA; j_gene: TRBJ2-2; CDR3nt: TGTGCCAGCGGCCCCGGGGGGCTCACCGGGGAGCTGTTTTTT; CDR3aa: CASGPGGLTGELFF
v_gene: TRBV7-9; abundance: NA; d_gene: NA; j_gene: TRBJ1-1; CDR3nt: TGTGCCAGCAGCCCCCAATCGGTTGGCACTGAAGCTTTCTTT; CDR3aa: CASSPQSVGTEAFF
v_gene: TRBV4-2; abundance: NA; d_gene: NA; j_gene: TRBJ1-1; CDR3nt: TGTGCCAGCAGCCAAGCGGAGGGACACCCCCTGGGAGCTTTCTTT; CDR3aa: CASSQAEGHPLGAFF
v_gene: TRBV29-1; abundance: NA; d_gene: NA; j_gene: TRBJ1-5; CDR3nt: TGCAGCGTTGTCGACAGCACTACTCAGCCCCAGCATTTT; CDR3aa: CSVVDSTTQPQHF
v_gene: TRBV6-4; abundance: few; d_gene: TRBD2; j_gene: TRBJ2-3; CDR3nt: TGTGCCAGCAGCCGGACTAGCGGGAGCCCAGATACGCAGTATTTT; CDR3aa: CASSRTSGSPDTQYF
v_gene: TRBV20-1; abundance: many; d_gene: NA; j_gene: TRBJ1-2; CDR3nt: TGCAGTGCTAGAGAAACGGTCGGGGCGGCACTTGCTAACTATGGCTACACCTTC; CDR3aa: CSARETVGAALANYGYTF
v_gene: TRBV7-2; abundance: NA; d_gene: NA; j_gene: TRBJ1-1; CDR3nt: TGTGCCAGCAGAGTCAGGGACGGGAACACTGAAGCTTTCTTT; CDR3aa: CASRVRDGNTEAFF
v_gene: TRBV5-1; abundance: many; d_gene: TRBD1; j_gene: TRBJ1-4; CDR3nt: TGCGCCAGCAGCCCCCGGGACAGTAATGAAAAACTGTTTTTT; CDR3aa: CASSPRDSNEKLFF
v_gene: TRBV6-1; abundance: few; d_gene: NA; j_gene: TRBJ1-1; CDR3nt: TGTGCCAGCAGTGAGGAAGGAGGAAGTGAAGCTTTCTTT; CDR3aa: CASSEEGGSEAFF
v_gene: TRBV24-1; abundance: many; d_gene: NA; j_gene: TRBJ2-1; CDR3nt: TGTGCCACCAGTCGTGAGTCCAGAGAGTGGTTCTTC; CDR3aa: CATSRESREWFF
v_gene: TRBV18; abundance: many; d_gene: NA; j_gene: TRBJ2-1; CDR3nt: TGTGCCAGCTCACCACATCCGGGTTACAATGAGCAGTTCTTC; CDR3aa: CASSPHPGYNEQFF
v_gene: TRBV5-1; abundance: NA; d_gene: TRBD2; j_gene: TRBJ2-5; CDR3nt: TGCGCCAGCAGCTTCATCGGGGGGGAAGAGACCCAGTACTTC; CDR3aa: CASSFIGGEETQYF
v_gene: TRBV5-1; abundance: NA; d_gene: NA; j_gene: TRBJ1-1; CDR3nt: TGCGCCAGCAGCTTGATGCGGGTCGAGGACACTGAAGCTTTCTTT; CDR3aa: CASSLMRVEDTEAFF
v_gene: TRBV5-1; abundance: few; d_gene: TRBD1; j_gene: TRBJ1-1; CDR3nt: TGCGCCAGCAGCTTGTTTTCGGACAGGGCTGAAGCTTTCTTT; CDR3aa: CASSLFSDRAEAFF
v_gene: TRBV29-1; abundance: many; d_gene: NA; j_gene: TRBJ2-4; CDR3nt: TGCAGCGGGGGGGCAGATTCAGAATTAGCCAAAAACATTCAGTACTTC; CDR3aa: CSGGADSELAKNIQYF
v_gene: TRBV15; abundance: many; d_gene: NA; j_gene: TRBJ1-5; CDR3nt: TGTGCCACCAGCAGAGTTAGGAATAGCAATCAGCCCCAGCATTTT; CDR3aa: CATSRVRNSNQPQHF
v_gene: TRBV18; abundance: NA; d_gene: TRBD2; j_gene: TRBJ2-7; CDR3nt: TGTGCCAGCTCACGACCGACTAGCGGGTCGAACGAGCAGTACTTC; CDR3aa: CASSRPTSGSNEQYF
v_gene: TRBV15; abundance: few; d_gene: TRBD2; j_gene: TRBJ2-3; CDR3nt: TGTGCCACCGAGACTAGCGATTCATATACGCAGTATTTT; CDR3aa: CATETSDSYTQYF
v_gene: TRBV5-1; abundance: many; d_gene: NA; j_gene: TRBJ1-1; CDR3nt: TGCGCCAGCAGCGCCGGGACGATGGGATCTGAAGCTTTCTTT; CDR3aa: CASSAGTMGSEAFF
v_gene: TRBV18; abundance: NA; d_gene: TRBD2; j_gene: TRBJ2-1; CDR3nt: TGTGCCAGCTCACCACTGACTAGCGGGTTCTCCTACAATGAGCAGTTCTTC; CDR3aa: CASSPLTSGFSYNEQFF
v_gene: TRBV20-1; abundance: few; d_gene: TRBD1; j_gene: TRBJ1-2; CDR3nt: TGCAGTGCTACCGGGACAGGGCTCGGGAATGGCTACACCTTC; CDR3aa: CSATGTGLGNGYTF
v_gene: TRBV6-6; abundance: few; d_gene: NA; j_gene: TRBJ2-4; CDR3nt: TGTGCAGCGACAGCAGGGATGAGAAACATTCAGTACTTC; CDR3aa: CAATAGMRNIQYF
v_gene: TRBV7-2; abundance: many; d_gene: TRBD2; j_gene: TRBJ2-1; CDR3nt: TGTGCCAGCAGCTCAAGACTAGCGGGCTACAATGAGCAGTTCTTC; CDR3aa: CASSSRLAGYNEQFF
v_gene: TRBV10-3; abundance: NA; d_gene: NA; j_gene: TRBJ2-3; CDR3nt: TGTGCCATCAGGGGGCAGGGGCGAGATACGCAGTATTTT; CDR3aa: CAIRGQGRDTQYF
v_gene: TRBV7-6; abundance: NA; d_gene: NA; j_gene: TRBJ2-2; CDR3nt: TGTGCCAGCAGCTTAGTTCGGGGAGGGAACACCGGGGAGCTGTTTTTT; CDR3aa: CASSLVRGGNTGELFF
v_gene: TRBV3-1; abundance: few; d_gene: TRBD1; j_gene: TRBJ1-4; CDR3nt: TGTGCCAGCAGCCAATGGACAGGGGGTGATGAAAAACTGTTTTTT; CDR3aa: CASSQWTGGDEKLFF